These T cell receptor beta chains were read from a single sample in a study of cytomegalovirus exposure and HLA in healthy donors. Some clones are missing from TCRdb's copy, which holds only in-frame ones; the method was immunoSEQ multiplex PCR. The sample records 70,000 or so clones, around 94% being singletons. Sequenced material: PBMCs. These TCRs come from a woman aged 18 to 35 in good health and CMV-seropositive. Each CDR3 is given with its conserved first and last residue. A D gene is named only where the DNA matches it firmly. Part of the rows lack a size; the others show once, few, many or a class for expanded clones.

cdr3_aa	cdr3_nt	clone_size	d_call	j_call	v_call
CASSRVGYEQYF	TGTGCCTCAAGCCGGGTTGGGTACGAGCAGTACTTC	NA	NA	TRBJ2-7	TRBV11-2
CASSSGSSYEQYF	TGTGCCAGCAGCTCGGGGAGCTCCTACGAGCAGTACTTC	NA	NA	TRBJ2-7	TRBV7-9
CASSERDRAGQPQHF	TGTGCCAGCAGTGAACGAGACAGGGCTGGGCAGCCCCAGCATTTT	NA	TRBD1	TRBJ1-5	TRBV6-1
CAITPGEADEQYF	TGTGCCATCACCCCGGGGGAGGCAGACGAGCAGTACTTC	once	NA	TRBJ2-7	TRBV10-3
CASSLEGQLPMLNYGYTF	TGTGCCAGCAGCCTAGAAGGACAGCTGCCAATGCTGAACTATGGCTACACCTTC	NA	NA	TRBJ1-2	TRBV7-9
CASSLSPSGSSGSYNEQFF	TGCGCCAGCAGCTTGAGCCCTAGCGGGAGCTCGGGGTCCTACAATGAGCAGTTCTTC	NA	TRBD2	TRBJ2-1	TRBV5-1
CASTQFAPGTGSPLHF	TGTGCCAGCACTCAGTTCGCCCCAGGGACTGGATCACCCCTCCACTTT	once	NA	TRBJ1-6	TRBV27
CSGQLFPSYEQYF	TGCAGCGGACAGCTGTTTCCTTCCTACGAGCAGTACTTC	NA	NA	TRBJ2-7	TRBV29-1
CASSFGGNTEAFF	TGCGCCAGCAGCTTTGGAGGGAACACTGAAGCTTTCTTT	few	NA	TRBJ1-1	TRBV5-1
CSVEGLAGGRGYEQFF	TGCAGCGTTGAAGGACTAGCGGGAGGTCGGGGGTATGAGCAGTTCTTC	once	TRBD2	TRBJ2-1	TRBV29-1
CASSHPSDPQGGGTF	TGTGCCAGCAGCCACCCCTCCGACCCGCAGGGGGGTGGTACCTTC	NA	TRBD1	TRBJ1-2	TRBV4-2
CASTQEGTGEKLFF	TGTGCCAGCACCCAGGAGGGGACGGGCGAAAAACTGTTTTTT	NA	NA	TRBJ1-4	TRBV2
CASSDGIAKNIQYF	TGTGCCAGCAGTGACGGGATAGCCAAAAACATTCAGTACTTC	NA	NA	TRBJ2-4	TRBV2
CSVVGGSLADTQYF	TGCAGCGTTGTTGGCGGGAGTCTCGCAGATACGCAGTATTTT	NA	TRBD2	TRBJ2-3	TRBV29-1
CASSEAEVGTGELFF	TGCGCCAGCAGTGAGGCGGAGGTCGGGACCGGGGAGCTGTTTTTT	NA	NA	TRBJ2-2	TRBV10-1
CASRPGTGPYEQFF	TGTGCCAGCAGGCCCGGGACTGGGCCCTATGAGCAGTTCTTC	few	NA	TRBJ2-1	TRBV28
CASTRGPYEQYF	TGTGCCAGCACCAGGGGGCCCTACGAGCAGTACTTC	NA	TRBD1	TRBJ2-7	TRBV6-6
CAWIGIYGYTF	TGTGCCTGGATCGGGATTTATGGCTACACCTTC	NA	NA	TRBJ1-2	TRBV30
CASSEALFPRASGRGTDTQYF	TGTGCCAGCAGTGAAGCGCTTTTTCCCCGGGCTAGCGGGAGAGGGACAGATACGCAGTATTTT	NA	TRBD2	TRBJ2-3	TRBV2
CASSDTGYNEQFF	TGTGCCAGCAGTGATACCGGCTACAATGAGCAGTTCTTC	once	NA	TRBJ2-1	TRBV2
CSLRKDRPPLHF	TGCAGCCTACGTAAAGACAGACCCCCCCTCCACTTT	NA	NA	TRBJ1-6	TRBV29-1
CASSFPGVMDEQFF	TGTGCCAGCAGCTTCCCGGGAGTTATGGATGAGCAGTTCTTC	NA	NA	TRBJ2-1	TRBV7-2
CASSPHLWQGAAFF	TGTGCCAGCAGCCCCCACCTCTGGCAGGGCGCTGCTTTCTTT	NA	NA	TRBJ1-1	TRBV4-2
CASTLLGQPQHF	TGTGCCAGCACCCTCCTCGGTCAGCCCCAGCATTTT	NA	NA	TRBJ1-5	TRBV2
CASSPEGAEQYF	TGTGCCAGCAGCCCCGAGGGGGCCGAGCAGTACTTC	once	TRBD1	TRBJ2-7	TRBV5-4
CASSLVGDRLDYGYTF	TGTGCCAGCAGCTTGGTCGGGGACAGACTAGACTATGGCTACACCTTC	NA	TRBD1	TRBJ1-2	TRBV5-8
CASSPDRARNTIYF	TGTGCCAGCAGCCCTGACAGGGCCCGAAACACCATATATTTT	NA	TRBD1	TRBJ1-3	TRBV5-4
CASSSGQPANYGYTF	TGTGCTAGCAGCTCCGGACAGCCAGCTAACTATGGCTACACCTTC	NA	NA	TRBJ1-2	TRBV7-7
CASSRSKDGGEQYF	TGTGCCAGCAGCCGAAGTAAAGACGGAGGGGAGCAGTACTTC	NA	NA	TRBJ2-7	TRBV7-3
CASSHPRRESGGTYEQYF	TGCGCCAGCAGCCACCCAAGAAGGGAGAGCGGGGGGACCTACGAGCAGTACTTC	once	TRBD2	TRBJ2-7	TRBV4-1
CASSLLGVDEQYF	TGTGCCAGCAGTTTATTAGGGGTCGACGAGCAGTACTTC	NA	NA	TRBJ2-7	TRBV28
CASSQDLGGGVSYEQYF	TGCGCCAGCAGCCAAGATTTGGGTGGGGGGGTGTCCTACGAGCAGTACTTC	NA	TRBD2	TRBJ2-7	TRBV4-1
CASSLYGDSNQPQHF	TGCGCCAGCAGCTTATACGGAGATAGCAATCAGCCCCAGCATTTT	NA	NA	TRBJ1-5	TRBV5-1
CASTGTSGDKNIQYF	TGCGCCAGCACCGGGACTAGCGGAGACAAAAACATTCAGTACTTC	NA	TRBD2	TRBJ2-4	TRBV10-2
CASRGGASSYNEQFF	TGTGCCAGCAGGGGGGGAGCCAGCTCCTACAATGAGCAGTTCTTC	NA	NA	TRBJ2-1	TRBV6-1
CATTTGRTYEQYF	TGTGCCACCACGACAGGGAGAACCTACGAGCAGTACTTC	NA	TRBD1	TRBJ2-7	TRBV6-6
CASREGYSNQPQHF	TGTGCCAGCAGAGAGGGCTATAGCAATCAGCCCCAGCATTTT	NA	NA	TRBJ1-5	TRBV2
CATSWGLFTDTQYF	TGCGCCACCTCCTGGGGGCTGTTTACAGATACGCAGTATTTT	NA	NA	TRBJ2-3	TRBV5-1
CASSQATSGSYEQYF	TGCGCCAGCAGCCAAGCTACTAGCGGGAGTTACGAGCAGTACTTC	NA	TRBD2	TRBJ2-7	TRBV4-1
CASSWGTAKAYGYTF	TGCGCCAGCAGCTGGGGGACAGCTAAAGCCTATGGCTACACCTTC	NA	TRBD1	TRBJ1-2	TRBV5-1
CASSEGVATEAFF	TGTGCCAGTAGCGAAGGGGTGGCCACTGAAGCTTTCTTT	NA	NA	TRBJ1-1	TRBV19
CASRDVAGGWNEQFF	TGTGCCAGTCGAGACGTAGCGGGAGGGTGGAATGAGCAGTTCTTC	NA	TRBD2	TRBJ2-1	TRBV25-1
CASSQGHRGLSGANVLTF	TGTGCCAGCAGCCAAGGCCATCGGGGTCTCTCTGGGGCCAACGTCCTGACTTTC	NA	NA	TRBJ2-6	TRBV14